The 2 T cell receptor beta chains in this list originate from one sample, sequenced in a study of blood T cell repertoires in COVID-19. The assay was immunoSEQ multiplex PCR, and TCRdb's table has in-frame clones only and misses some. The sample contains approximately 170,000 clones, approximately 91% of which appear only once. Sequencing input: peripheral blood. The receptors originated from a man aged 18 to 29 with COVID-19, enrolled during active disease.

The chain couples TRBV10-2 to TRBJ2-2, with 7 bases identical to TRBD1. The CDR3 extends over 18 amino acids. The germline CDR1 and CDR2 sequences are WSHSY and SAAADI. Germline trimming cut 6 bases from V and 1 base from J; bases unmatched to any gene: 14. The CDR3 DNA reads TGCGCCAGCAGAAGTCGGACAGGCCAACCTCGGAACACCGGGGAGCTGTTTTTT. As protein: CASRSRTGQPRNTGELFF.

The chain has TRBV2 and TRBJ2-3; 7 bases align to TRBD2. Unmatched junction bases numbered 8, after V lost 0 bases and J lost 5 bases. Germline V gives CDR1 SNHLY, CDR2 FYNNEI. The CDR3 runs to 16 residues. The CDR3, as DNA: TGTGCCAGCAGTGAAGCGCTTCGAGGGAGGGGAGATACGCAGTATTTT. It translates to CASSEALRGRGDTQYF.